Listed here are 16 T cell receptor beta chains from one sample, sequenced in a study of molecular identifiers for immune sequencing clone quantification. TCRdb fed the PCR reads into MiXCR, producing one record per CDR3 protein. The repertoire includes tens of thousands of distinct CDR3 sequences, around 20% of them detected once, and under 1.5% sits in the top ten. The specimen was naive CD8+ T cells from blood, with Jurkat cell RNA spiked in. Subset: FACS-sorted CD8+CD4-CCR7+CD45RA+ naive T cells. These receptors were collected from a human donor in good health. Some libraries in this study had Jurkat cell RNA spiked in.

This clonotype was seen many times. The chain couples TRBV5-4 to TRBJ2-3; D possibly corresponds to TRBD1 (5 bases). This CDR3 is 15 amino acids long. Trimming took off 6 bases at V and 0 bases at J, with 14 bases between the two ends. Germline lookup yields CDR1 SGHNT and CDR2 YYREEE (reference sequence). The chain's CDR3 is CASKFWGESTDTQYF. Written as DNA, the CDR3 is TGTGCCAGCAAATTCTGGGGCGAGAGCACAGATACGCAGTATTTT.

The chain links TRBV19 to TRBJ2-2; D ambiguous. Trimming left V 7 bases short and J 8 bases short, with 5 bases between. The germline CDR1 and CDR2 sequences are LNHDA and SQIVND (reference sequence). This CDR3 comprises 10 residues. CDR3 nucleotides: TGTGCCAGTAAGGCTGGGGAGCTGTTTTTT. Encoded protein: CASKAGELFF.

This clonotype came up many times. This sequence joins TRBV4-1 and TRBJ2-7; no clear D gene. Germline CDR1 reads MGHRA; CDR2 reads YSYEKL. The CDR3 has 15 residues. Trimming pared 5 bases from V and 2 bases from J, leaving 16 bases between. CDR3 amino acids: CASSALETVAYEQYF. The CDR3 DNA reads TGCGCCAGCAGCGCCTTAGAGACGGTGGCCTACGAGCAGTACTTC.

J is TRBJ2-6 and V is TRBV12-3 or TRBV12-4; unclear D gene. CDR3 size: 14 residues. Trimming left V 6 bases short and J 11 bases short, with 17 bases between. DNA for the CDR3: TGTGCCAGCAGCTTGGTCGGCCCCTGGGACGTCCTGACTTTC. It specifies CASSLVGPWDVLTF.

This clonotype was seen many times. The chain employs TRBV29-1 and TRBJ2-1; D gene unclear. Germline loops: CDR1 SQVTM, CDR2 ANQGSEA. The CDR3 is 11 amino acids. Trimming removed 0 bases from V and 12 bases from J, with 9 bases in between. CDR3 DNA sequence: TGCAGCGTTGAAGATAGTCTAGGGCAGTTCTTC. Amino acids: CSVEDSLGQFF.

At least ten counts were recorded for this clonotype. The CDR3 sequence is CAWSAGTGRQPQHF. CDR3 DNA: TGTGCCTGGAGTGCCGGGACAGGGAGGCAGCCCCAGCATTTT. The V and J genes are TRBV30 and TRBJ1-5; TRBD1 matches at 9 bases. This CDR3 is built from 14 residues. Germline V gives CDR1 GTSNPN, CDR2 SVGIG (reference sequence). The ends lost 1 base at V and 7 bases at J; junction bases unmatched: 5. The full variable domain, its missing parts supplied by reference TRBV30 and TRBJ1-5, is SQTIHQWPATLVQPVGSPLSLECTVEGTSNPNLYWYRQAAGRGLQLLFYSVGIGQISSEVPQNLSASRPQDRQFILSSKKLLLSDSGFYLCAWSAGTGRQPQHFGDGTRLSIL.

The V call is TRBV20-1, the J call TRBJ2-3; 8 bases are shared with TRBD1. Germline V CDR1 and CDR2: DFQATT, SNEGSKA (reference sequence). Trimming cost V 6 bases and J 1 base; bases outside gene matches: 12. This CDR3 region has 16 residues. In DNA form, the CDR3 reads TGCAGTGCACAGGATCAGGGGGCGCCGGGCACAGATACGCAGTATTTT. This codes for CSAQDQGAPGTDTQYF.

This clonotype was detected many times. V gene TRBV2 combines with J gene TRBJ2-1; perhaps TRBD2 as D (5 bases). V gave up 1 base and J gave up 9 bases, with 13 bases separating them. Germline CDR1 is SNHLY and CDR2 is FYNNEI. This CDR3 has 14 residues. This CDR3 reads CASSEVGSGGEQFF. CDR3 coding DNA: TGTGCCAGCAGTGAAGTGGGAAGCGGAGGTGAGCAGTTCTTC.

With regard to this clonotype: A much larger clone is a single base away; this may be a read error. The chain joins TRBV11-2 to TRBJ1-1; 7 nucleotides match TRBD1. CDR1 is SGHAT and CDR2 is FQNNGV in the germline V gene. CDR3 length: 16 residues. CDR3 bases: TGTGCCAGCAGCCCATGGGACAGACAGCTGAACGCTGAAGCTTTCTTT. It translates to CASSPWDRQLNAEAFF. The whole variable domain, remainder taken from reference TRBV11-2 and TRBJ1-1, is EAGVAQSPRYKIIEKRQSVAFWCNPISGHATLYWYQQILGQGPKLLIQFQNNGVVDDSQLPKDRFSAERLKGVDSTLKIQPAKLEDSAVYLCASSPWDRQLNAEAFFGQGTRLTVV.

In its sample, this clonotype was seen a few times. The junction differs from germline at one of its ends, possibly a read error. This sequence joins TRBV4-2 and TRBJ2-7; possibly TRBD2 for D (5 bases). Germline V CDR1 and CDR2: LGHNA, YNFKEQ. The CDR3 length is 12 residues. The CDR3 sequence is CASSPYGNEQCF. DNA of the CDR3: TGTGCCAGCAGCCCCTACGGGAACGAGCAGTGCTTC.

The chain uses TRBV5-4 and TRBJ2-2, with 10 bases identical to TRBD2. The trim removed 8 bases at V and 7 bases at J, leaving 8 bases unmatched. Germline V lookup: CDR1 SGHNT, CDR2 YYREEE (reference sequence). The CDR3 is 14 amino acids. The CDR3 is CASSGLARGGELFF. DNA for the CDR3: TGTGCCAGTTCGGGACTAGCGAGGGGCGGGGAGCTGTTTTTT.

This clonotype was counted between two and nine times. This chain uses TRBV10-3 with TRBJ2-1, with 11 bases lining up with TRBD2. The germline gives CDR1 ENHRY, CDR2 SYGVKD. V lost 10 bases to trimming and J lost 3 bases; unmatched junction nucleotides: 8. The CDR3 extends over 15 amino acids. This CDR3 is CATSILAGGYNEQFF. CDR3 bases: TGTGCCACCTCAATCCTAGCGGGGGGCTACAATGAGCAGTTCTTC.

This clonotype was detected many times. This sequence joins TRBV4-3 and TRBJ1-5; D not resolved. This CDR3 is built from 17 residues. CDR1 is LGHNA and CDR2 is YSLEER in the germline V gene. The ends were cut back, 2 bases at V and 0 bases at J, with 14 bases in the middle. The CDR3 loop reads CASSQYIGENSNQPQHF. The CDR3 DNA reads TGCGCCAGCAGCCAATATATTGGGGAGAATAGCAATCAGCCCCAGCATTTT.

This clonotype has just a few counts. J is TRBJ2-7 and V is TRBV9; no definite D call. Looked up from germline, CDR1 is SGDLS and CDR2 is YYNGEE. There are 15 residues in the CDR3. Trimming removed 0 bases at V and 3 bases at J, with 13 bases between. The CDR3 region has the DNA TGTGCCAGCAGCGTAGGGTGGGGTGGAAACTACGAGCAGTACTTC. Protein sequence: CASSVGWGGNYEQYF.

The rearrangement joins TRBV20-1 to TRBJ2-3, with D tentatively TRBD2 (6 bases). Germline CDR1 reads DFQATT; CDR2 reads SNEGSKA (reference sequence). There are 17 residues in the CDR3. Trimming cost V 0 bases and J 2 bases, with 18 bases left between them. CDR3 coding DNA: TGCAGTGCTAGAGATTTGGAAAACCGGGACTCCACAGATACGCAGTATTTT. Translating gives CSARDLENRDSTDTQYF.

Comments on this clonotype: A read error may be the cause here, since a much bigger clone is one base away. The V call is TRBV13, the J call TRBJ1-1, with D perhaps TRBD1 (5 bases). Germline-derived CDR1 and CDR2 are PRHDT and FYEKMQ (reference sequence). The CDR3 has 16 amino acids. The CDR3: CASSLQVWTLNAEAFF. In DNA, the CDR3 is TGTGCCAGCAGCTTACAGGTTTGGACACTGAACGCTGAAGCTTTCTTT.